The subject of this entry is one T cell receptor (beta chain). The sample has other DNA sequences that encode this CDR3 too. The sample originates from a study of shared clonotypes between healthy human individuals. The assay used deep level. Among the unsorted PBMC samples, replicate PCRs used around 270 ng DNA, 25,000 to 35,000 T cell genomes. Original analysis: Quality scores were absent from the junction-only immunoSEQ sequences, so filtering differed. TCRdb's table, derived via immunoSEQ multiplex PCR, lists solely in-frame clones and lacks some. V and J calls and clone size come straight from that table; D and trimming were deduced from the DNA. The sample gives about half a million clones, 81% of which show up once; 9.5% to 15% is in the top ten. Everyone who donated was a Caucasian adult who lived in Nashville, Tennessee. The CDR3 is 13 amino acids. V was shortened by 0 bases and J by 1 base, with 2 bases between the two germline ends. Germline V gene data show CDR1 as KGHSH and CDR2 as LQKENI.

The TCR originated in a woman between 40 and 55 years old in good health. Some clones in this sample may be carry-over from other donors' samples. Specimen: PBMCs. The chain carries TRBV18 and TRBJ2-3; D is uncertain. CDR3: CASSPPGTDTQYF. The CDR3 nucleotides read TGTGCCAGCTCACCACCAGGCACAGATACGCAGTATTTT.